This T cell receptor beta chain was identified during a study of blood T cell repertoires in COVID-19 (dated by TCRdb to 2018 to 2021). Regarding the research as a whole: Samples from collaborators originated in the United States, Italy and Spain and spanned both the acute and convalescent phases of COVID-19. The prospective study material was composed of cDNA or gDNA derived from T cells, B-cell-depleted T cells, or PBMCs. Deeply sampled blood TCRbeta repertoires from subjects exposed to, actively infected with, or recovered from COVID-19 were included in the dataset. The repertoires were released in a freely available public database meant as a resource for research on the immune response to SARS-CoV-2. The samples were drawn from the first 160 participants of the ongoing ImmuneRACE study and from 1,254 subjects provided by 6 global collaborators. A de-identified subject ID, COVID-19 status, age in years and sex were almost always included in the sample metadata. Where HLA class I and class II types were available, the types were taken from metadata supplied by the sample provider, not from assay-based typing.

The immunoSEQ Assay, a bias-controlled multiplex PCR, was used to amplify TCRbeta CDR3 regions from genomic DNA. From the authors' description of their analysis: Nucleated cell counts per sample were estimated from amplification of reference gene primers within the assay. To quantify the absolute abundance of each unique TCRbeta CDR3 rearrangement, sequence reads were collapsed and filtered. For each sample, productive Simpson clonality was calculated as the square root of Simpson's diversity index across productive rearrangements. What TCRdb holds here is the immuneACCESS table cut down to in-frame rearrangements. Part of the clones is not present; checked against another copy, under half of the missing clones reflect an unresolved V gene, and the others are unexplained. V, J and clone size are taken as reported in that table, and D and trimming were inferred from the DNA itself. This sample lists under 150,000 clones; 65% to 85% were detected once. The ten largest make up 5% of the sample.

Overall study outcomes, separate from this receptor: The amount of clinical and demographic metadata varied by source and participant and was provided uncurated.

This clone was found many times. No cognate antigen has been identified for it. Within one base of it there is no much larger clone, and no base qualities were kept. Whole blood was collected in K2EDTA tubes by collaborating institutions according to the institutions' own protocols. Collaborator samples were shipped for TCRbeta analysis as frozen whole blood, isolated PBMCs, or DNA extracted from either sample type. The germline V gene gives CDR1 as SGHRS and CDR2 as YFSETQ. V loses 5 bases of germline sequence and J loses 2 bases, and the interval between the two ends is 14 bases. The CDR3 runs 15 residues from the cysteine to the phenylalanine. The read is trimmed to its CDR3 DNA, 45 bases read in frame from base 1.

The V and J genes are TRBV5-1 and TRBJ1-3, and perhaps TRBD1 as D gene, on 6 matching bases. Sequenced sample: peripheral blood. This sequence originates from a woman between 50 and 59 years old with acute or convalescent COVID-19. The CDR3 protein sequence reads: CASSGGGRPGNTIYF. The nucleotides read TGCGCCAGCAGTGGGGGGGGCCGACCTGGAAACACCATATATTTT.